This T cell receptor (beta chain) came from a study of T cell clonality in common variable immunodeficiency (dated by TCRdb to about 2015). Equivalent amounts of genomic DNA from CVID and control samples were used as sequencing input. For every sample, a 60 bp segment covering the rearranged TCRbeta CDR3 region was amplified and then sequenced. The immunoSEQ assay, a bias-corrected multiplex PCR combined with high-throughput sequencing, was used for TCRbeta amplification. In the source study's methods: Every unique nucleotide sequence counted as a clone and was annotated with V, D and J genes, copy number and frequency. Sequences were labeled productive if in frame, and non-productive if out of frame or containing stop codons. As previously described, clonality was computed from Shannon's entropy. The predicted amino acid sequences of productive clones were used to derive mean CDR3 Kyte-Doolittle hydropathy. Hierarchical clustering of scaled V gene usage was performed with the R hclust function using Manhattan distance and complete linkage. Clone sharing by CDR3 amino acid sequence was assessed by resampling 12 repertoires per group over 100 rounds. Repertoires were searched for 60 to 80 published EBV-specific and around 240 published CMV-specific TCRbeta sequences. Two CVID samples that yielded fewer than 10,000 sequences were excluded from the analysis, so approximately 40 CVID repertoires were retained. Not all clones reach the TCRdb copy of this immuneACCESS table, which keeps in-frame sequences only. Checked studies attribute under half of the gap to unresolved V genes and leave the rest unexplained. The V and J calls and clone size come from that table; D and trimming were worked out from the DNA. In this sample, roughly 12,000 clones appear, none counted once only. Approximately 7% of the sample is taken by the ten largest.

The paper as a whole reports these results and caveats: CVID subjects shared fewer TCRbeta clones with each other than healthy controls did (p < 0.0001). Compared with healthy controls, CVID subjects showed increased TCRbeta clonality (t-test p = 0.018), a feature most characteristic of about a third of subjects. It was noted by the authors that sequencing of the repertoires of T cell subpopulations would be needed to clarify the cause of the increased clonality in CVID. CVID TCRbeta sequences reportedly showed fewer deletions and N-nucleotide insertions and lacked highly modified clones with 13 or more V deletions. Differences among patients in the CVID cohort limited the correlations between repertoire features and clinical complications. Although equal DNA input was used, an average of about 81,820 unique sequences per sample was obtained for controls, compared with about 31,547 for CVID samples.

CVID was diagnosed by standard criteria: serum IgG, IgA and/or IgM reduced below normal range, plus specific antibody deficiency. The CVID group comprised some 44 subjects, approximately 15 female and 29 male, aged 9 to 64 years with a mean age of roughly 44. Most of the CVID patients and most of the healthy controls were of Caucasian heritage. Replacement immunoglobulin therapy had been administered to all CVID subjects for at least one year at the time of study participation. At blood collection, none of the CVID subjects was ill or on immunomodulatory or immunosuppressive medication. Heparinized peripheral whole blood samples of roughly 5 to 8 ml were obtained from each donor. Genomic DNA from adults with common variable immune deficiency (CVID) and from healthy adult controls was used to sequence TCRbeta CDR3 repertoires. Diluted blood was density-centrifuged over Hypaque 1077 or Ficoll-Paque to isolate peripheral blood mononuclear cells. Genomic DNA was obtained from unsorted mononuclear cells through either Qiagen column purification or a centrifugation-based method.

Notes on this clone: The antigen this receptor binds is unknown.

This TCR derives from a human donor with common variable immunodeficiency. The sequencing input was peripheral blood mononuclear cells.

The CDR3 DNA, read in part, is TGTGCCAGCAGCTTAGGCGGGGATTCCTCACCC. It is translated as CASSLGGDSSP. The entire CDR3 is CASSLGGDSSPLHF. The chain is assembled from TRBV7-9 and TRBJ1-6, with the D segment identity uncertain. The CDR3 is cut off 3 residues early in the read; its end comes from the germline J gene. V is pared back by 1 base and J by 10 bases, with 11 bases lying between the germline termini. According to the germline V gene (reference sequence), CDR1 reads SEHNR and CDR2 reads FQNEAQ. Reading from cysteine to phenylalanine, the CDR3 counts 14 amino acids. The DNA shown is the part of the CDR3 that was read: 33 bases, in frame from base 1.